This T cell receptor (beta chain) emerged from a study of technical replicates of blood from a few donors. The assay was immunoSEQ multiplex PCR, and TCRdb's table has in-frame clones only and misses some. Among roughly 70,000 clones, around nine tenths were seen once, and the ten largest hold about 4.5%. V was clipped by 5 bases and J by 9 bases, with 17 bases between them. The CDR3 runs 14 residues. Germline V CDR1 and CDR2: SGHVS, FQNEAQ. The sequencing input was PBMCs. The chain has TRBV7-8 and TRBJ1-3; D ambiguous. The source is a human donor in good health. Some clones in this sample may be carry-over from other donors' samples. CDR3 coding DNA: TGTGCCAGCAGCCTAGACCCGATCTCGGGCACCATATATTTT. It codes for CASSLDPISGTIYF.